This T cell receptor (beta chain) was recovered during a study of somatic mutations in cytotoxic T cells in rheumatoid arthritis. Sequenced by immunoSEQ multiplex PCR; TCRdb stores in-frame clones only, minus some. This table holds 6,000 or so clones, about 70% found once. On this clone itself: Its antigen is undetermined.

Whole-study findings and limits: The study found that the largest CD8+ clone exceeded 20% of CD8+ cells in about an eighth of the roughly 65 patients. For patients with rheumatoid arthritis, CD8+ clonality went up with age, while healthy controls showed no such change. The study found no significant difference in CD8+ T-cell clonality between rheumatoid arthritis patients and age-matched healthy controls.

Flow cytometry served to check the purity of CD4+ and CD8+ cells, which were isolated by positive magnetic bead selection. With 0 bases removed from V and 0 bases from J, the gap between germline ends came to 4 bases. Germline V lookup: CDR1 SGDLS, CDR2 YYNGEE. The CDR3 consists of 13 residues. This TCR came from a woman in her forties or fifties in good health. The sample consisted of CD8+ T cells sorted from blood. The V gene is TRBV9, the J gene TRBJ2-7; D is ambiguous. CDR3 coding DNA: TGTGCCAGCAGCGTAGACAGCTCCTACGAGCAGTACTTC. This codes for CASSVDSSYEQYF.